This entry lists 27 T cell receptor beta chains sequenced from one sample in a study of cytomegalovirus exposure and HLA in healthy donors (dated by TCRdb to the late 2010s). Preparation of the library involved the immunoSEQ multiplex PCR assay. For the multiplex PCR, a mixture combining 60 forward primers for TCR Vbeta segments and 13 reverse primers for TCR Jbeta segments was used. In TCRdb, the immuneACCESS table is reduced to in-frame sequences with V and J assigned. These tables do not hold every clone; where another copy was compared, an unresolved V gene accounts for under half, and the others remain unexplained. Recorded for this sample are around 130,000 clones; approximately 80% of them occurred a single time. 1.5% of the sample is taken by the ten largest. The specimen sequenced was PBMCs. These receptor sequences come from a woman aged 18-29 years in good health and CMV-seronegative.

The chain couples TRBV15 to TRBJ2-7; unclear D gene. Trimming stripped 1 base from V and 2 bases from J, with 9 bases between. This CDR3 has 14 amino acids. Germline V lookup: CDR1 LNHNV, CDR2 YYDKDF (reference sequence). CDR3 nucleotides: TGTGCCACCAGCAGAGTTGCGCGGACCTACGAGCAGTACTTC. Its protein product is CATSRVARTYEQYF. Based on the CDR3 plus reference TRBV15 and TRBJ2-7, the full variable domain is DAMVIQNPRYQVTQFGKPVTLSCSQTLNHNVMYWYQQKSSQAPKLLFHYYDKDFNNEADTPDNFQSRRPNTSFCFLDIRSPGLGDTAMYLCATSRVARTYEQYFGPGTRLTVT.

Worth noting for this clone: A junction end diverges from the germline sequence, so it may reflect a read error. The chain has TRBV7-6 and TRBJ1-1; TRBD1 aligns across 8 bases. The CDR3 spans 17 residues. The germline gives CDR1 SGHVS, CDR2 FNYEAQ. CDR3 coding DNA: TGTGACAGCAGCTTTAGGTTCAGCGACAGGGGCCCCACTGAAGCTTTCTTT. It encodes CDSSFRFSDRGPTEAFF. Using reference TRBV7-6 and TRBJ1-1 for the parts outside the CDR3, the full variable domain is GAGVSQSPRYKVTKRGQDVALRCDPISGHVSLYWYRQALGQGPEFLTYFNYEAQQDKSGLPNDRFSAERPEGSISTLTIQRTEQRDSAMYRCDSSFRFSDRGPTEAFFGQGTRLTVV.

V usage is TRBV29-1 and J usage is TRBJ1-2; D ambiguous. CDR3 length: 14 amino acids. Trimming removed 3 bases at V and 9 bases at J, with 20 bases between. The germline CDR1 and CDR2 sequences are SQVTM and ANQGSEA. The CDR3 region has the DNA TGCAGCGTTGATCCCACCCGGTCCCCGGGGAGCTACACCTTC. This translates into CSVDPTRSPGSYTF.

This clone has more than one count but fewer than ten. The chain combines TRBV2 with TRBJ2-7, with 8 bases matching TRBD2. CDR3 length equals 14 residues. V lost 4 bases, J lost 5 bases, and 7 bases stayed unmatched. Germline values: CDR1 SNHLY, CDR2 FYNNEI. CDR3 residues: CASSAAGAIDEQYF. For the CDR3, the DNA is TGTGCCAGCAGTGCAGCGGGAGCTATAGACGAGCAGTACTTC.

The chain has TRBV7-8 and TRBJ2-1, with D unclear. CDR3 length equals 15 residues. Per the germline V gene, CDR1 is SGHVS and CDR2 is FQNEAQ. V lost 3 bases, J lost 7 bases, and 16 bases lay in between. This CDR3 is CASSFDTSLRNEQFF. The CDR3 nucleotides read TGTGCCAGCAGCTTTGACACGTCCCTTCGGAATGAGCAGTTCTTC.

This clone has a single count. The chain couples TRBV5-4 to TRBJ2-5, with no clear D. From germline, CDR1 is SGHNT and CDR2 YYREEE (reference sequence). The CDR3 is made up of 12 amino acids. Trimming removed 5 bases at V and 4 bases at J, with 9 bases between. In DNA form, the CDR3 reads TGTGCCAGCAGTGGCAGTTCAGAGACCCAGTACTTC. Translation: CASSGSSETQYF.

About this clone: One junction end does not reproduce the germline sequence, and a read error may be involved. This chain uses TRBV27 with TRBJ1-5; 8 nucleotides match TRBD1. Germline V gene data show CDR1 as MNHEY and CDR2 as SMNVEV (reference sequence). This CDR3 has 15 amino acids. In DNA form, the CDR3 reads TGTGCCAGCAACGCCGGTGGACAGGGCGATCAGCCCCAGAATTTT. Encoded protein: CASNAGGQGDQPQNF.

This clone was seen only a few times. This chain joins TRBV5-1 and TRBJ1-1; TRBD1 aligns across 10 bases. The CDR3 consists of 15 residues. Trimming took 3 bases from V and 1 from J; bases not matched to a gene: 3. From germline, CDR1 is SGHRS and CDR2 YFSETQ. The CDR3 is CASSWGTGENTEAFF. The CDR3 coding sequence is TGCGCCAGCAGCTGGGGGACAGGGGAGAACACTGAAGCTTTCTTT.

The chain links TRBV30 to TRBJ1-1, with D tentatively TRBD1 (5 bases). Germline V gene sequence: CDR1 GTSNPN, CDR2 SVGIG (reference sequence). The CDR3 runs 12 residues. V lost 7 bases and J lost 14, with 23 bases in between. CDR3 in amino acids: CASTDNSNKGFF. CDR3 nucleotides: TGTGCCTCCACGGACAACTCCAATAAGGGCTTCTTT.

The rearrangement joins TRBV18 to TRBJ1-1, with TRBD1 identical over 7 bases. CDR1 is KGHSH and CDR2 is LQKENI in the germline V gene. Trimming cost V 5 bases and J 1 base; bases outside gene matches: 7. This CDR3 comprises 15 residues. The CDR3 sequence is CASSFFAGGNTEAFF. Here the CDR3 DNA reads TGTGCCAGCTCATTCTTTGCAGGGGGGAACACTGAAGCTTTCTTT.

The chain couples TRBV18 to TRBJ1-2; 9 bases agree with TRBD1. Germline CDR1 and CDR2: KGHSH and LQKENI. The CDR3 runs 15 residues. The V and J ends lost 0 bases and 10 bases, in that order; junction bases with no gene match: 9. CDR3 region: CASSPPTGGWTAYTF. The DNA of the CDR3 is TGTGCCAGCTCACCACCAACAGGGGGCTGGACCGCCTACACCTTC.

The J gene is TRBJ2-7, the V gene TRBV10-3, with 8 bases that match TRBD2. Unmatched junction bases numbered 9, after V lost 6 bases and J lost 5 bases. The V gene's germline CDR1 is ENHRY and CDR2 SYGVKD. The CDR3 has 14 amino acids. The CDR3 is CAIRSTGTRDEQYF. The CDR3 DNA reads TGTGCCATCAGAAGTACCGGGACTAGAGACGAGCAGTACTTC.

The DNA of the CDR3 is TGTGCCATCAGTGAGTCCTCCCCGACAGGCAGCAATCAGCCCCAGCATTTT. Its translation: CAISESSPTGSNQPQHF. V and J are TRBV10-3 and TRBJ1-5, with TRBD1 as a possible D gene (6 bases). Trimming pared 0 bases from V and 1 base from J, leaving 13 bases between. Germline CDR1 ENHRY, CDR2 SYGVKD. The CDR3 contains 17 residues.

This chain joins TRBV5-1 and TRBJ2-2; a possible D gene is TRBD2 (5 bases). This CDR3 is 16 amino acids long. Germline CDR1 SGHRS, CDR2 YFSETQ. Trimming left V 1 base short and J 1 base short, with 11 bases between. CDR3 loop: CASSLLQAENTGELFF. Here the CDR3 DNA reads TGCGCCAGCAGCTTGTTACAAGCGGAGAACACCGGGGAGCTGTTTTTT.

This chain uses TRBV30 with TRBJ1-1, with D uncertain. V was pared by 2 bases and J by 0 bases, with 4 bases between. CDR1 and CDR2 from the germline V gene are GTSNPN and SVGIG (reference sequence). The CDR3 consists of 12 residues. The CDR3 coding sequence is TGTGCCTGGAGTTATATGAACACTGAAGCTTTCTTT. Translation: CAWSYMNTEAFF.

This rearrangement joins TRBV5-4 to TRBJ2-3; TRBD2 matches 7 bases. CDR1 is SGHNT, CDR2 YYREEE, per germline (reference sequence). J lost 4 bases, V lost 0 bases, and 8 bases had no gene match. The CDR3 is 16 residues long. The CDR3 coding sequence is TGTGCCAGCAGCTTGGGGGGCGGGAGTCGGTCAGATACGCAGTATTTT. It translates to CASSLGGGSRSDTQYF.

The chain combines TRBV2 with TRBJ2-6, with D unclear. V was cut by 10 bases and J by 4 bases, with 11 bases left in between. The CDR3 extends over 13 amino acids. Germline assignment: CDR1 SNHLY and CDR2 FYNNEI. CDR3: CATGPGGANVLTF. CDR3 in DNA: TGTGCCACAGGCCCTGGGGGGGCCAACGTCCTGACTTTC.

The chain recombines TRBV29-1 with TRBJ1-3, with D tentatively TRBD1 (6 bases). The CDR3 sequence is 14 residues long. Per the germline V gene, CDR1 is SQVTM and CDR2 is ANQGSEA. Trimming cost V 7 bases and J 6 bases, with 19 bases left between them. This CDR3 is CSAIEPGQSNTIYF. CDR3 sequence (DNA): TGCAGCGCAATCGAACCGGGACAATCAAACACCATATATTTT.

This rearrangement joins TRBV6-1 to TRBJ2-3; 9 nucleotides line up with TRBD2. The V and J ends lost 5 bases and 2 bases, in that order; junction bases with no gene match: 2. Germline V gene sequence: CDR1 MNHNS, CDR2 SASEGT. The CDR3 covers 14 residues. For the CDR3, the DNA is TGTGCCAGCAGTTTAGCGGGGGCCACAGATACGCAGTATTTT. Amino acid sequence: CASSLAGATDTQYF.

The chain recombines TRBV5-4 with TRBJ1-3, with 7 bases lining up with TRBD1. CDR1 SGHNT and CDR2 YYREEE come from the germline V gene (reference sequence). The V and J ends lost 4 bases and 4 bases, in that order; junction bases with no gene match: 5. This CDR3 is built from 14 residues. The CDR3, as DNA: TGTGCCAGCAGCCTAAGACAGGGAGGAAACACCATATATTTT. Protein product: CASSLRQGGNTIYF.

This CDR3 is CASSRQGVNTEAFF. The CDR3 DNA is TGTGCCAGCAGCAGACAGGGAGTGAACACTGAAGCTTTCTTT. The J gene is TRBJ1-1, the V gene TRBV11-2; 7 nucleotides align to TRBD1. This CDR3 contains 14 residues. V lost 5 bases, J lost 0 bases, and 3 bases stayed unmatched. CDR1 is SGHAT and CDR2 is FQNNGV in the germline V gene.

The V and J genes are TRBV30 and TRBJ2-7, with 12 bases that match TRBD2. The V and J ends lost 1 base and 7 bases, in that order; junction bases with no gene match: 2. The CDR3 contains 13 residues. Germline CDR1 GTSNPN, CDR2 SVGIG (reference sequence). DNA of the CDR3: TGTGCCTGGAGTGCTCTAGCGGGAGGGGAGCAGTACTTC. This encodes CAWSALAGGEQYF. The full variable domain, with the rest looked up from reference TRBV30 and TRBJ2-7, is SQTIHQWPATLVQPVGSPLSLECTVEGTSNPNLYWYRQAAGRGLQLLFYSVGIGQISSEVPQNLSASRPQDRQFILSSKKLLLSDSGFYLCAWSALAGGEQYFGPGTRLTVT.

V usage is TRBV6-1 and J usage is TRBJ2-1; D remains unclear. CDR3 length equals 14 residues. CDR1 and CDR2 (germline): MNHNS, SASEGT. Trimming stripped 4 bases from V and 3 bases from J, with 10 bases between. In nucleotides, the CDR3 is TGTGCCAGCAGTGCCTTAGTTTACTACAATGAGCAGTTCTTC. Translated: CASSALVYYNEQFF.

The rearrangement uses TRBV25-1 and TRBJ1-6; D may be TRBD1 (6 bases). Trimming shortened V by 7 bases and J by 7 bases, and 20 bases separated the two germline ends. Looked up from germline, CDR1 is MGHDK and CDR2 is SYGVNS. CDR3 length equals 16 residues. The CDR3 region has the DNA TGTGCCAGCACCTATACCGAAGGGGGGGAAAATTCACCCCTCCACTTT. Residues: CASTYTEGGENSPLHF.

CDR3 sequence reads: CASSYWGLIRWGAYSNQPQHF. The DNA for the CDR3 is TGTGCCAGCAGTTACTGGGGACTAATTCGGTGGGGGGCTTATAGCAATCAGCCCCAGCATTTT. The chain carries TRBV6-7 and TRBJ1-5, with a tentative D call TRBD1 (6 bases). TRBV6-7 is an open reading frame, and its role is uncertain. Trimming removed 1 base from V and 0 bases from J, with 25 bases in between. The CDR3 is 21 residues long.

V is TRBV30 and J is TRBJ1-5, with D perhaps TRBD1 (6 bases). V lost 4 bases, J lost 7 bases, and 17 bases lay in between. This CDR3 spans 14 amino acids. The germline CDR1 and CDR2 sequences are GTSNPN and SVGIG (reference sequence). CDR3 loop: CAWTVRGIEQPQHF. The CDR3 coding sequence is TGTGCCTGGACCGTAAGGGGGATAGAGCAGCCCCAGCATTTT. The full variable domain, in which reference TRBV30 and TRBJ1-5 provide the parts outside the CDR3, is SQTIHQWPATLVQPVGSPLSLECTVEGTSNPNLYWYRQAAGRGLQLLFYSVGIGQISSEVPQNLSASRPQDRQFILSSKKLLLSDSGFYLCAWTVRGIEQPQHFGDGTRLSIL.

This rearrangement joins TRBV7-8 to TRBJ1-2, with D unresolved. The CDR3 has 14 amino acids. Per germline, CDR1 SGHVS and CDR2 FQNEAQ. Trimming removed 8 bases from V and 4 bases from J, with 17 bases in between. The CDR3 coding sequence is TGTGCCAGCCGCCGAGAGGGCGGAGGCTATGGCTACACCTTC. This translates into CASRREGGGYGYTF.